The T cell receptor beta chain under discussion was sequenced for a study of shared clonotypes between healthy human individuals. Clones were sequenced by immunoSEQ multiplex PCR, and TCRdb holds only the in-frame ones, with some missing. The sample includes millions of clones, roughly 95% of them seen just once. Findings and limits, study-wide: Naive CD4 clonotypes overlapped across several donors at approximately 5.5%. Though the depth was large, rarefaction showed that sorted-subset sequencing was incomplete.

The V segment lost 3 bases and the J segment 4 bases; nucleotides outside the gene matches: 1. Germline V lookup: CDR1 KGHSH, CDR2 LQKENI. This CDR3 is 13 amino acids long. The investigators split CD4+ cells into a CD45RA+ naive subset and a CD45RA-negative memory subset. With regard to this clone: No antigen is known for it. Other DNA sequences in the sample encode the same CDR3.

Sequencing input: naive CD4+ T cells sorted from blood. Subset: CD45RA+ positively selected. The chain employs TRBV18 and TRBJ2-7, with 9 bases matching TRBD1. This receptor was identified in a man between 18 and 35 years old in good health. This chain's CDR3 is CASSPGTGYEQYF. CDR3 in DNA: TGTGCCAGCTCACCCGGGACAGGGTACGAGCAGTACTTC.